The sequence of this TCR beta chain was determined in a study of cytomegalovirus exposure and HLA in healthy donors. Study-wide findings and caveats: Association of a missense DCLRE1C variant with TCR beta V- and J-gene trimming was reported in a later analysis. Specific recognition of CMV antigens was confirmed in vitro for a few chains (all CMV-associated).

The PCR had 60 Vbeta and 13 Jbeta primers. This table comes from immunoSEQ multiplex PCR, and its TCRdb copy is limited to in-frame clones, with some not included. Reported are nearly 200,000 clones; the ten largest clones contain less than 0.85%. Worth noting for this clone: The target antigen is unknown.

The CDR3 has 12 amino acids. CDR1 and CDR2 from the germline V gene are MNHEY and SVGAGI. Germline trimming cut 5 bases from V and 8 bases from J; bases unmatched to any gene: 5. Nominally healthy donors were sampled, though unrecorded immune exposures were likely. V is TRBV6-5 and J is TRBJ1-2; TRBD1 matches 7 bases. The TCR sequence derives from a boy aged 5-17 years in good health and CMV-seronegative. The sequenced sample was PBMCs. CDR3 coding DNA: TGTGCCAGCAGTGAGACAGGGAAAGGCTACACCTTC. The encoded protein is CASSETGKGYTF.